Below are 8 T cell receptor beta chains sequenced from a single sample in a study of tumor and adjacent non-tumor tissue in lung cancer. The template was RNA from unsorted bulk tissue. TCRbeta libraries were built with three rounds of nested PCR, modified from ARM-PCR. TCRdb independently ran MiXCR on the multiplex PCR reads; one entry per CDR3 protein. Among about 200,000 distinct CDR3 sequences listed, around 71% were seen once. Source material: lung tumor tissue. The receptors come from a man aged 60 to 69 with non-small cell lung cancer.

In regard to this clonotype: With a much larger clone just one base away, this may be a read error. This CDR3 is missing its conserved last phenylalanine or tryptophan, likely due to a read error. The CDR3 region is CASSLGLASLVLDTQYS. The DNA for the CDR3 is TGTGCCAGCAGCTTGGGACTAGCAAGTCTTGTTCTCGATACGCAGTATTCT. V is TRBV5-6 and J is TRBJ2-3, with 7 bases aligning to TRBD2. CDR3 length equals 17 residues. Unmatched junction bases numbered 13, after V lost 0 bases and J lost 6 bases. Germline V gene lookup returns CDR1 SGHDT and CDR2 YYEEEE.

Concerning this clonotype: One end of the junction varies from germline; a read error may be responsible. The chain combines TRBV4-3 with TRBJ2-1, with D perhaps matching TRBD2 (6 bases). Germline CDR1 is LGHNA and CDR2 is YSLEER. The CDR3 totals 15 residues. CDR3 protein: CASGQDWQRVHEQFF. CDR3 in DNA: TGCGCCAGCGGCCAAGATTGGCAGCGGGTGCATGAGCAGTTCTTC.

Note on this clonotype: An end of the junction does not agree with germline; a read error may underlie this. The chain carries TRBV5-6 and TRBJ2-2, with D possibly called TRBD1 or TRBD2 (5 bases each). Per the germline V gene, CDR1 is SGHDT and CDR2 is YYEEEE. The CDR3 totals 17 residues. Here the CDR3 DNA reads TGTGCCAGCAGCTTCGGGGATGCGAGGGGAGACACCGGGGACCTGTTTTTT. The encoded protein is CASSFGDARGDTGDLFF.

This clonotype was counted many times. The chain joins TRBV20-1 to TRBJ2-2; possibly TRBD1 or TRBD2 for D (5 bases each). Germline CDR1 reads DFQATT; CDR2 reads SNEGSKA (reference sequence). The V end was cut by 6 bases, the J end by 4 bases, with 15 bases between. The CDR3 totals 14 residues. This CDR3 is CSAPGTSFTGELFF. CDR3 bases: TGCAGTGCCCCCGGGACCAGCTTCACCGGGGAGCTGTTTTTT.

Details on this clonotype: A clone one base away is much larger, so this may be a read error. V gene TRBV20-1 combines with J gene TRBJ1-4; no clear D gene. CDR3 length: 11 amino acids. The germline CDR1 and CDR2 sequences are DFQATT and SNEGSKA (reference sequence). The CDR3 sequence is CNASAERKLFF. DNA of the CDR3: TGCAATGCTAGCGCTGAAAGGAAACTGTTTTTT.

Remarks on this clonotype: It is likely a read error, because the conserved phenylalanine at the end of the CDR3 is missing. The DNA is left out, because the CDR3 cannot be placed on it with certainty; the CDR3 is given as TCRdb lists it. The chain recombines TRBV11-2 with TRBJ2-1; TRBD2 is taken as the D call from the table, unchecked against the DNA. With termini counted, the CDR3 has 16 amino acids. The germline gives CDR1 SGHAT, CDR2 FQNNGV. CDR3 loop: CASRGGSGGSYNEQFL.

The V gene is TRBV20-1, the J gene TRBJ1-3, with a possible D match to TRBD1 (6 bases). The CDR3 has 13 amino acids. Germline-derived CDR1 and CDR2 are DFQATT and SNEGSKA (reference sequence). V was cut by 5 bases and J by 4 bases, with 12 bases left in between. The chain's CDR3 is CSAWDIGGNTIYF. CDR3 coding DNA: TGCAGTGCTTGGGACATAGGAGGAAACACCATATATTTT.

J is TRBJ2-7 and V is TRBV4-1; D remains ambiguous. The CDR3 runs to 15 residues. V was trimmed by 2 bases and J by 6 bases, leaving 17 bases between them. Germline V lookup: CDR1 MGHRA, CDR2 YSYEKL. In nucleotides, the CDR3 is TGCGCCAGCAGCCAACGACCTCTAGGACGGAGCGAGCAGTACTTC. Protein product: CASSQRPLGRSEQYF.